Below are 13 T cell receptor beta chains sequenced from a single sample in a study of blood T cell repertoires in COVID-19. Here immunoSEQ multiplex PCR was the method, and the copy in TCRdb shows in-frame clones only, minus some. The sample includes roughly 410,000 clones, roughly 90% of them seen just once. Sequencing used peripheral blood. Receptors were obtained from a woman in her 40s with COVID-19, enrolled during active disease.

V is TRBV5-1 and J is TRBJ1-1, with TRBD1 as a possible D gene (5 bases). V lost 0 bases and J 3 bases, leaving 12 bases between the germline ends. The CDR3 contains 15 residues. Germline CDR1 SGHRS, CDR2 YFSETQ. As DNA, the CDR3 is TGCGCCAGCAGCTTGGATCCCGGGGGGGACACTGAAGCTTTCTTT. As protein: CASSLDPGGDTEAFF.

V gene TRBV5-1 combines with J gene TRBJ1-4, with D possibly being TRBD1 (6 bases). The CDR3 extends over 17 amino acids. Germline CDR1 SGHRS, CDR2 YFSETQ. The V and J ends lost 4 bases and 0 bases respectively, with 16 bases between them. CDR3 sequence (DNA): TGCGCCAGCAGCCGAGACAGGACCGGGGCAACTAATGAAAAACTGTTTTTT. Its translation is CASSRDRTGATNEKLFF.

This clone was recorded once. This rearrangement joins TRBV9 to TRBJ2-1; 15 nucleotides align to TRBD2. CDR1 and CDR2 (germline): SGDLS, YYNGEE. The CDR3 is 17 amino acids. Germline trimming cut 4 bases from V and 4 bases from J; bases unmatched to any gene: 6. This chain's CDR3 is CASSPRTSGGVYNEQFF. CDR3 sequence (DNA): TGTGCCAGCAGCCCGCGGACTAGCGGGGGGGTGTACAATGAGCAGTTCTTC. The whole variable domain, remainder taken from reference TRBV9 and TRBJ2-1, is DSGVTQTPKHLITATGQRVTLRCSPRSGDLSVYWYQQSLDQGLQFLIQYYNGEERAKGNILERFSAQQFPDLHSELNLSSLELGDSALYFCASSPRTSGGVYNEQFFGPGTRLTVL.

J is TRBJ1-6 and V is TRBV18; 7 positions match TRBD1. CDR3 size: 15 residues. Trimming removed 2 bases from V and 5 bases from J; junction bases left unmatched: 3. CDR1 and CDR2 (germline): KGHSH, LQKENI. CDR3 bases: TGTGCCAGCTCACCAAAGACAGGGCATAATTCACCCCTCCACTTT. This translates into CASSPKTGHNSPLHF.

The gene calls are TRBV7-8 and TRBJ1-5; tentatively, D is TRBD1 (5 bases). The CDR3 is 16 amino acids. The germline CDR1 and CDR2 sequences are SGHVS and FQNEAQ. V lost 1 base, J lost 1 base, and 11 bases lay in between. CDR3 in DNA: TGTGCCAGCAGCTTAGTAGGGGAGGAGAGCAATCAGCCCCAGCATTTT. This translates into CASSLVGEESNQPQHF.

The chain has TRBV7-2 and TRBJ1-1; maybe TRBD1 (5 bases). This CDR3 is built from 15 residues. Germline assignment: CDR1 SGHTA and CDR2 FQGNSA. V lost 3 bases and J 1 base, leaving 12 bases between the germline ends. CDR3 DNA: TGTGCCAGCAGCTTTCAATCGACAGCGAACACTGAAGCTTTCTTT. As protein: CASSFQSTANTEAFF.

The chain employs TRBV11-2 and TRBJ1-4; 7 nucleotides agree with TRBD1. V lost 3 bases and J lost 7; bases outside the gene matches: 5. The CDR3 runs 14 residues. From germline, CDR1 is SGHAT and CDR2 FQNNGV. Here the CDR3 DNA reads TGTGCCAGCAGCTTCGTGGGACAGTCTGAAAAACTGTTTTTT. It translates to CASSFVGQSEKLFF. Based on the CDR3 plus reference TRBV11-2 and TRBJ1-4, the full variable domain is EAGVAQSPRYKIIEKRQSVAFWCNPISGHATLYWYQQILGQGPKLLIQFQNNGVVDDSQLPKDRFSAERLKGVDSTLKIQPAKLEDSAVYLCASSFVGQSEKLFFGSGTQLSVL.

This rearrangement joins TRBV27 to TRBJ1-1; D is unresolved. Germline loops: CDR1 MNHEY, CDR2 SMNVEV (reference sequence). Trimming shortened V by 2 bases and J by 0 bases, and 4 bases separated the two germline ends. This CDR3 region has 13 residues. The CDR3 spells CASSLTLNTEAFF. The CDR3 nucleotides are TGTGCCAGCAGTTTAACTTTGAACACTGAAGCTTTCTTT.

V usage is TRBV4-1 and J usage is TRBJ1-3, with D unclear. Germline loops: CDR1 MGHRA, CDR2 YSYEKL. The CDR3 runs to 14 residues. The V gene lost 0 bases and the J gene lost 1 base, with 4 bases spanning the gap. As DNA, the CDR3 is TGCGCCAGCAGCCAAGACCCATCTGGAAACACCATATATTTT. Translating gives CASSQDPSGNTIYF.

The J gene is TRBJ1-2, the V gene TRBV4-1, with TRBD1 identical over 7 bases. The germline V gene encodes CDR1 MGHRA and CDR2 YSYEKL. The CDR3 contains 14 residues. V lost 1 base, J lost 10 bases, and 9 bases stayed unmatched. The chain's CDR3 is CASSQGDREGVYTF. CDR3 bases: TGCGCCAGCAGCCAAGGAGACAGGGAAGGCGTCTACACCTTC.

J is TRBJ2-3 and V is TRBV28; 9 bases align to TRBD1. This CDR3 has 16 amino acids. J was trimmed by 4 bases and V by 5 bases; bases with no gene match: 10. In germline, CDR1 is MDHEN, CDR2 SYDVKM. DNA for the CDR3: TGTGCCAGCAGTAGGGGACAGGGTCCGAAGGCAGATACGCAGTATTTT. This encodes CASSRGQGPKADTQYF.

With regard to this clone: This sample includes further DNA sequences coding for the same CDR3. This CDR3 is CASRRLGQGKYEQYF. CDR3 DNA sequence: TGTGCCAGCAGACGTCTCGGACAGGGGAAATACGAGCAGTACTTC. The chain has TRBV6-6 and TRBJ2-7; 9 bases map to TRBD1. CDR1 MNHNY and CDR2 SVGAGI come from the germline V gene (reference sequence). J gave up 4 bases and V 6 bases, and 10 bases lay outside the gene matches. The CDR3 length is 15 residues.

CDR3 nucleotides: TGTGCCAGTAGTACCTGGACTAGCAATGAGCAGTTCTTC. It specifies CASSTWTSNEQFF. This chain links TRBV19 with TRBJ2-1; TRBD2 aligns across 7 bases. The CDR3 is 13 amino acids. Trimming cost V 4 bases and J 6 bases; bases outside gene matches: 3. CDR1 is LNHDA, CDR2 SQIVND, per germline (reference sequence). Together with reference TRBV19 and TRBJ2-1, the CDR3 gives the full variable domain: DGGITQSPKYLFRKEGQNVTLSCEQNLNHDAMYWYRQDPGQGLRLIYYSQIVNDFQKGDIAEGYSVSREKKESFPLTVTSAQKNPTAFYLCASSTWTSNEQFFGPGTRLTVL.